At least ten counts were recorded for the clone carrying this T cell receptor (beta chain). Its antigen is currently unknown. Each diagnosis drew on symptoms, thyroxine, TRAb, thyroid ultrasound and orbital computed tomography findings. The data were taken from a study of T cells in Graves' hyperthyroidism and ophthalmopathy. Amplified TCR beta CDR3 regions derived from RNA transcripts. A set of HTBI primers served as the primers for a first-round RT-PCR of the TCR CDR3. TCRdb used MiXCR to reprocess the multiplex PCR reads, holding one entry per CDR3 protein. The data show 610,000 or so distinct CDR3 sequences, around 45% seen once. The CDR3 extends over 12 amino acids. The V end lost 6 bases, the J end lost 10 bases, and 10 bases lay between the germline ends. CDR1 is SNHLY, CDR2 FYNNEI, per germline. The study, taken as a whole, reports: Ophthalmopathy was separated from stable hyperthyroidism by a 13 V-J model.

The clonotype was recovered from a woman under 30 with Graves' hyperthyroidism. Sequenced sample: peripheral blood or thyroid tissue (not recorded which). V is TRBV2 and J is TRBJ1-6; D is unclear. In DNA, the CDR3 is TGTGCCAGCAGCGTATTGGACTCACCCCTCCACTTT. Residues: CASSVLDSPLHF.